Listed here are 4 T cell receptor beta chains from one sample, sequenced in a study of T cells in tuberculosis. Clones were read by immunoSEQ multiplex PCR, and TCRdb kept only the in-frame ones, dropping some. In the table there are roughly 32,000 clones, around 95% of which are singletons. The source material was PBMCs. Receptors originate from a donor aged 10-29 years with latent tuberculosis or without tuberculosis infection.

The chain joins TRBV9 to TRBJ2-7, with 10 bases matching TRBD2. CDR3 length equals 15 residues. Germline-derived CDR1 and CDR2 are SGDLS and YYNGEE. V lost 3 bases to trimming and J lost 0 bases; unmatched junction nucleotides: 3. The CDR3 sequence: CASSGSGGNSYEQYF. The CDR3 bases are TGTGCCAGCAGCGGTAGCGGGGGGAACTCCTACGAGCAGTACTTC.

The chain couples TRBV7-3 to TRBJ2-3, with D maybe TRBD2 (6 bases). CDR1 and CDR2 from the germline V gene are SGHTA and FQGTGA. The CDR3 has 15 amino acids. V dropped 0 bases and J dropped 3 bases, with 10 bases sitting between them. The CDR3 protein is CASSLTSGETDTQYF. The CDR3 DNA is TGTGCCAGCAGCTTAACTAGCGGAGAGACAGATACGCAGTATTTT.

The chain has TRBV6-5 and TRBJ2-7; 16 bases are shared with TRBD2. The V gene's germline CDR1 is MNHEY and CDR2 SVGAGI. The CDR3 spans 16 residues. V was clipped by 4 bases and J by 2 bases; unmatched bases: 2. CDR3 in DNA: TGTGCCAGCAGTTCTGGGACTAGCGGGAGGGCCTACGAGCAGTACTTC. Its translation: CASSSGTSGRAYEQYF.

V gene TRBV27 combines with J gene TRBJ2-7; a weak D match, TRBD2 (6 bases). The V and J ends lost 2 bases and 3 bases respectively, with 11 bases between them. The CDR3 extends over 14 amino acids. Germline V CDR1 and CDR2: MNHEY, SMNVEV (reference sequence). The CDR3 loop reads CASSLGGLGYEQYF. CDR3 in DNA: TGTGCCAGCAGTTTAGGAGGGCTAGGCTACGAGCAGTACTTC.